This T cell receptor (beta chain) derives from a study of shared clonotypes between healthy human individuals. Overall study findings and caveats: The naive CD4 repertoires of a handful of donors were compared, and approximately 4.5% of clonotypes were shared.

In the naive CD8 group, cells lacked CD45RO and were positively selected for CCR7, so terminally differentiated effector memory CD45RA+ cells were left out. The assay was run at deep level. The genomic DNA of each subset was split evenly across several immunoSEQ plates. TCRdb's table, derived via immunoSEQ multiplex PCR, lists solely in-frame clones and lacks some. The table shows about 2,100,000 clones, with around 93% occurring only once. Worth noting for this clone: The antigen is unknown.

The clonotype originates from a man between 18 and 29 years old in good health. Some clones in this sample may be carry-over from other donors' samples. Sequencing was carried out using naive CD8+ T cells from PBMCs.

CDR3 DNA: TGTGCCAGCAGCTTCCGATCGAACTATGGCTACACCTTC. Its protein is CASSFRSNYGYTF. The J gene is TRBJ1-2, the V gene TRBV25-1; D is undetermined. CDR3 size: 13 residues. Trimming stripped 6 bases from V and 2 bases from J, with 10 bases between. From germline, CDR1 is MGHDK and CDR2 SYGVNS.